The next 22 T cell receptor beta chains were all read from a single sample in a study of cytomegalovirus exposure and HLA in healthy donors. The PCR ran on 60 Vbeta and 13 Jbeta primers. This table comes from immunoSEQ multiplex PCR, and its TCRdb copy is limited to in-frame clones, with some not included. The sample lists 140,000 to 150,000 clones; 75% to 80% were seen once. Sequencing was carried out using PBMCs. Source of these receptors: a woman aged 18-30 years in good health and CMV-seropositive.

The chain combines TRBV5-1 with TRBJ1-1, with D perhaps TRBD1 (5 bases). The CDR3 length is 17 residues. The V and J ends lost 0 bases and 0 bases respectively, with 15 bases between them. Germline CDR1 is SGHRS and CDR2 is YFSETQ. The CDR3 protein is CASSLAGGVGMNTEAFF. CDR3 sequence (DNA): TGCGCCAGCAGCTTGGCGGGGGGGGTTGGAATGAACACTGAAGCTTTCTTT.

This clone was detected a few times. The V gene is TRBV6-4, the J gene TRBJ1-6; D is undetermined. The CDR3 is made up of 14 amino acids. Trimming cost V 8 bases and J 8 bases, with 16 bases left between them. Germline assignment: CDR1 MRHNA and CDR2 SNTAGT. Here the CDR3 DNA reads TGTGCCAGCTCCCGGGGATATGGTGATTCACCCCTCCACTTT. Residues: CASSRGYGDSPLHF.

The chain links TRBV19 to TRBJ1-1; no reliable D call. The germline CDR1 and CDR2 sequences are LNHDA and SQIVND (reference sequence). The CDR3 sequence is 14 residues long. The germline V and J ends were trimmed by 10 bases and 4 bases, with 19 bases remaining between them. The CDR3 DNA reads TGTGCCACTCGCAATCCCGACTTTATCACTGAAGCTTTCTTT. It is translated as CATRNPDFITEAFF.

The J gene is TRBJ2-1, the V gene TRBV10-1, with 7 bases identical to TRBD1. The CDR3 is 15 amino acids. CDR1 and CDR2 (germline): WNHNN, SYGVQD (reference sequence). The V and J ends lost 9 bases and 8 bases, in that order; junction bases with no gene match: 16. CDR3: CARNTGQPNFYEQFF. The CDR3 nucleotides read TGCGCCAGGAATACGGGACAGCCTAATTTCTATGAGCAGTTCTTC.

V is TRBV7-9 and J is TRBJ2-3, with TRBD1 as a possible D gene (5 bases). V was trimmed by 1 base and J by 3 bases, leaving 11 bases between them. Looked up from germline, CDR1 is SEHNR and CDR2 is FQNEAQ (reference sequence). The CDR3 totals 15 residues. CDR3 protein: CASSLGDSPTDTQYF. The CDR3 region has the DNA TGTGCCAGCAGCTTAGGTGACAGCCCTACAGATACGCAGTATTTT.

The rearrangement links TRBV7-8 to TRBJ2-1; TRBD2 is a possible D gene (6 bases). The CDR3 totals 17 residues. CDR1 and CDR2 from the germline V gene are SGHVS and FQNEAQ. Trimming cost V 8 bases and J 3 bases, with 23 bases left between them. Here the CDR3 DNA reads TGTGCCAGCTTGGGGCGGCAGGGATTCGGGAGCTACAATGAGCAGTTCTTC. It translates to CASLGRQGFGSYNEQFF. Full variable domain (remainder filled in from reference TRBV7-8 and TRBJ2-1): GAGVSQSPRYKVAKRGQDVALRCDPISGHVSLFWYQQALGQGPEFLTYFQNEAQLDKSGLPSDRFFAERPEGSVSTLKIQRTQQEDSAVYLCASLGRQGFGSYNEQFFGPGTRLTVL.

The chain joins TRBV19 to TRBJ1-3; 9 bases fit TRBD1. Germline V gene sequence: CDR1 LNHDA, CDR2 SQIVND (reference sequence). V shed 5 bases and J 4 bases; nucleotides not matched to a gene: 12. CDR3 size: 17 residues. CDR3 residues: CASSPRLGTGPGNTIYF. The DNA of the CDR3 is TGTGCCAGTAGTCCAAGACTCGGGACAGGGCCCGGAAACACCATATATTTT.

V gene TRBV10-3 combines with J gene TRBJ2-5; the match to TRBD2 covers 7 bases. The V gene's germline CDR1 is ENHRY and CDR2 SYGVKD. Trimming cost V 6 bases and J 11 bases; bases outside gene matches: 9. CDR3 length equals 12 residues. The CDR3 loop reads CAISPGPGGQYF. CDR3 nucleotides: TGTGCCATCAGCCCAGGCCCCGGGGGGCAGTACTTC.

This clone appeared once. The J gene is TRBJ1-1, the V gene TRBV5-1; D is unclear. The germline CDR1 and CDR2 sequences are SGHRS and YFSETQ. This CDR3 region has 13 residues. Trimming left V 0 bases short and J 8 bases short, with 11 bases between. The CDR3: CASSLVVGTEAFF. The CDR3, as DNA: TGCGCCAGCAGCTTGGTCGTGGGCACCGAAGCTTTCTTT.

V and J are TRBV7-6 and TRBJ2-1, with D perhaps matching TRBD1 (6 bases). With 3 bases removed from V and 6 bases from J, the gap between germline ends came to 12 bases. The germline V gene has CDR1 SGHVS and CDR2 FNYEAQ. The CDR3 loop spans 14 amino acids. The CDR3 nucleotides are TGTGCCAGCAGCTTGACAGGTCTGGGCAATGAGCAGTTCTTC. This sequence encodes CASSLTGLGNEQFF. The full variable domain, with the rest looked up from reference TRBV7-6 and TRBJ2-1, is GAGVSQSPRYKVTKRGQDVALRCDPISGHVSLYWYRQALGQGPEFLTYFNYEAQQDKSGLPNDRFSAERPEGSISTLTIQRTEQRDSAMYRCASSLTGLGNEQFFGPGTRLTVL.

In this sample, this clone turned up a few times. V and J are TRBV15 and TRBJ2-4; 7 bases are a match to TRBD1. The CDR3 is 15 amino acids. CDR1 and CDR2 (germline): LNHNV, YYDKDF (reference sequence). The V gene end was trimmed by 3 bases and the J gene end by 3 bases; junction bases not matched to a gene: 5. CDR3 DNA: TGTGCCACCAGCAGGGCAGGGGGTGTCAAAAACATTCAGTACTTC. This codes for CATSRAGGVKNIQYF.

The chain uses TRBV2 and TRBJ2-3; D might be TRBD2 (6 bases). V lost 6 bases and J 0 bases, leaving 10 bases between the germline ends. The CDR3 has 14 residues. In germline, CDR1 is SNHLY, CDR2 FYNNEI. CDR3: CASRMGGSTDTQYF. CDR3 DNA sequence: TGTGCCAGCAGGATGGGGGGAAGCACAGATACGCAGTATTTT.

The rearrangement links TRBV6-1 to TRBJ2-3, with 7 bases lining up with TRBD1. This CDR3 is 14 amino acids long. V dropped 5 bases and J dropped 1; count of bases not matched to a gene: 3. The germline V gene encodes CDR1 MNHNS and CDR2 SASEGT. CDR3 coding DNA: TGTGCCAGCAGTAACAGGGGTGGCACAGATACGCAGTATTTT. It codes for CASSNRGGTDTQYF.

CDR3 loop: CASSRDGYTF. The CDR3 region has the DNA TGTGCCAGTAGTCGCGATGGCTACACCTTC. V is TRBV19 and J is TRBJ1-2, with no clear D. Germline-derived CDR1 and CDR2 are LNHDA and SQIVND (reference sequence). This CDR3 spans 10 amino acids. Trimming cost V 5 bases and J 6 bases, with 4 bases left between them. The variable domain in full, completed from reference TRBV19 and TRBJ1-2, reads DGGITQSPKYLFRKEGQNVTLSCEQNLNHDAMYWYRQDPGQGLRLIYYSQIVNDFQKGDIAEGYSVSREKKESFPLTVTSAQKNPTAFYLCASSRDGYTFGSGTRLTVV.

The chain joins TRBV5-6 to TRBJ1-2; tentative D call: TRBD1 (6 bases). This CDR3 has 17 residues. From germline, CDR1 is SGHDT and CDR2 YYEEEE. V gave up 1 base and J gave up 2 bases, with 18 bases separating them. CDR3 region: CASSLRWAGTTNYGYTF. CDR3 DNA sequence: TGTGCCAGCAGCTTGCGGTGGGCAGGGACAACGAACTATGGCTACACCTTC.

Of note for this clone: Other nucleotide sequences in the sample specify the same CDR3. The chain is built from TRBV5-4 and TRBJ2-7; weak D call: TRBD1 (5 bases). Deletions cut 2 bases from V and 5 bases from J, with 5 bases between. The CDR3 has 11 residues. From germline, CDR1 is SGHNT and CDR2 YYREEE (reference sequence). The CDR3 nucleotides are TGTGCCAGCAGCTTAGGGGACGAGCAGTACTTC. Its protein product is CASSLGDEQYF.

This chain uses TRBV18 with TRBJ1-6; D remains ambiguous. Germline CDR1 KGHSH, CDR2 LQKENI. Trimming shortened V by 3 bases and J by 5 bases, and 5 bases separated the two germline ends. This CDR3 has 13 amino acids. CDR3 bases: TGTGCCAGCTCACCGAGGGATAATTCACCCCTCCACTTT. Translated, it gives CASSPRDNSPLHF.

The rearrangement links TRBV5-4 to TRBJ1-3; D ambiguous. The germline V gene has CDR1 SGHNT and CDR2 YYREEE (reference sequence). The V gene lost 0 bases and the J gene lost 0 bases, with 13 bases spanning the gap. There are 17 residues in the CDR3. CDR3 sequence reads: CASSLVPLADSGNTIYF. The CDR3 nucleotides are TGTGCCAGCAGCTTGGTTCCTCTGGCCGACTCTGGAAACACCATATATTTT.

V is TRBV5-6 and J is TRBJ1-2, with TRBD1 matching over 7 bases. The CDR3 contains 14 residues. With 2 bases clipped from V and 2 bases from J, the junction kept 3 bases outside the gene matches. Germline lookup yields CDR1 SGHDT and CDR2 YYEEEE. The CDR3 is CASSFGTVNYGYTF. CDR3 coding DNA: TGTGCCAGCAGCTTTGGGACAGTCAACTATGGCTACACCTTC.

The genes are TRBV27 and TRBJ1-2, with D perhaps TRBD1 (5 bases). The V and J ends lost 4 bases and 4 bases respectively, with 13 bases between them. The CDR3 covers 14 residues. Germline V gene sequence: CDR1 MNHEY, CDR2 SMNVEV (reference sequence). The CDR3 bases are TGTGCCAGCAGTTACGATCAGGGTGGCTATGGCTACACCTTC. The encoded protein is CASSYDQGGYGYTF.

The chain has TRBV19 and TRBJ1-2; 8 nucleotides line up with TRBD1. Germline V gene lookup returns CDR1 LNHDA and CDR2 SQIVND (reference sequence). The CDR3 has 12 residues. With V trimmed by 7 bases and J by 2 bases, 0 bases remained unmatched. Written as DNA, the CDR3 is TGTGCCAGTACAGGGGGCAACTATGGCTACACCTTC. This sequence encodes CASTGGNYGYTF. The whole variable domain, filled in from reference TRBV19 and TRBJ1-2, reads DGGITQSPKYLFRKEGQNVTLSCEQNLNHDAMYWYRQDPGQGLRLIYYSQIVNDFQKGDIAEGYSVSREKKESFPLTVTSAQKNPTAFYLCASTGGNYGYTFGSGTRLTVV.

The J gene is TRBJ2-1, the V gene TRBV29-1, with TRBD1 matching 9 bases. This CDR3 has 13 residues. After removal of 3 bases from V and 7 bases from J, the junction contained 4 bases not matched to a gene. The germline gives CDR1 SQVTM, CDR2 ANQGSEA. The CDR3 region is CSVERDRDNEQFF. CDR3 sequence (DNA): TGCAGCGTTGAGCGGGACAGGGATAATGAGCAGTTCTTC.